The 15 T cell receptor beta chains listed next were all sequenced from one sample in a study of CD4 T cells in relation to SARS-CoV-2 and coronaviruses. The antigens of these receptors remain unknown. The unexposed donors gave CD4+ T cells in about 2010-2019, prior to COVID-19. After around nine days of culture, CD4+ T cells were isolated. The repertoire was sequenced with immunoSEQ multiplex PCR; TCRdb's copy has only in-frame clones and lacks some. The table has fewer than 25,000 clones, around 68% seen once. The sequencing input was CD4+ T cells from PBMCs, cultured in vitro. The receptor source for this set is a human donor in good health.

V and J are TRBV6-2 or TRBV6-3 and TRBJ1-4, with a weak D call TRBD1 (5 bases). The CDR3 runs 15 residues. Germline V gives CDR1 MNHEY, CDR2 SVGEGT. The germline V and J ends were trimmed by 5 bases and 5 bases, with 15 bases remaining between them. CDR3 residues: CASSPGGRANEKLFF. Here the CDR3 DNA reads TGTGCCAGCAGTCCCGGTGGCAGGGCAAATGAAAAACTGTTTTTT.

The sample holds one count of this clone. The chain links TRBV6-2 or TRBV6-3 to TRBJ2-4; D is uncertain. V was pared by 6 bases and J by 0 bases, with 9 bases between. CDR1 and CDR2 (germline): MNHEY, SVGEGT. The CDR3 covers 14 residues. The chain's CDR3 is CASSQTIAKNIQYF. CDR3 bases: TGTGCCAGCAGCCAAACTATAGCCAAAAACATTCAGTACTTC.

CDR3 nucleotides: TGTGCCAGCAGCCTTGGCGACGACAGGGTTTTGGGGGAGCAGTACTTC. Residues: CASSLGDDRVLGEQYF. This chain connects TRBV7-2 to TRBJ2-7; 7 bases agree with TRBD1. This CDR3 spans 16 amino acids. V lost 5 bases and J lost 7; bases outside the gene matches: 17. Per the germline V gene, CDR1 is SGHTA and CDR2 is FQGNSA.

This clone was observed a few times. The chain has TRBV6-5 and TRBJ2-1; D remains ambiguous. V was clipped by 7 bases and J by 3 bases, with 13 bases between them. CDR3 length: 14 residues. Germline V CDR1 and CDR2: MNHEY, SVGAGI. The CDR3 bases are TGTGCCAGCAATAATAGGGATGGCTACAATGAGCAGTTCTTC. It specifies CASNNRDGYNEQFF.

The chain couples TRBV6-4 to TRBJ2-2; TRBD1 agrees at 8 bases. This CDR3 region has 16 residues. The trim removed 5 bases at V and 6 bases at J, leaving 11 bases unmatched. Germline V gene lookup returns CDR1 MRHNA and CDR2 SNTAGT. Written as DNA, the CDR3 is TGTGCCAGCAGTTCCCAAGGACAGGGCATGTCCGGGGAGCTGTTTTTT. It encodes CASSSQGQGMSGELFF.

This clone was seen only a few times. The chain links TRBV3-1 (or the pseudogene TRBV3-2) to TRBJ2-1; 7 bases fit TRBD2. The CDR3 covers 14 residues. CDR1 LGHDT and CDR2 YNNKEL come from the germline V gene (reference sequence). Unmatched junction bases numbered 8, after V lost 2 bases and J lost 10 bases. This CDR3 reads CASSQNTLAFEQFF. The CDR3 DNA is TGTGCCAGCAGCCAAAATACACTAGCGTTCGAGCAGTTCTTC.

This clone occurred a few times. The V gene is TRBV5-1, the J gene TRBJ2-7, with D maybe TRBD2 (6 bases). The CDR3 is 14 amino acids. Germline V lookup: CDR1 SGHRS, CDR2 YFSETQ. The V end was cut by 4 bases, the J end by 4 bases, with 15 bases between. The CDR3: CASSPDEGRYEQYF. The CDR3, as DNA: TGCGCCAGCAGCCCGGACGAGGGGAGGTACGAGCAGTACTTC.

A single count supports this clone. The chain links TRBV10-3 to TRBJ2-3; a possible D gene is TRBD2 (6 bases). The length of the CDR3 is 14 residues. Trimming removed 4 bases from V and 4 bases from J, with 12 bases in between. CDR1 and CDR2 from the germline V gene are ENHRY and SYGVKD. CDR3 bases: TGTGCCATCAGTGCCCCCAGGGAGGCAGATACGCAGTATTTT. Its translation: CAISAPREADTQYF.

This clone was counted a few times. The rearrangement links TRBV11-3 to TRBJ2-5; 13 nucleotides align to TRBD2. This CDR3 contains 17 residues. Trimming cost V 5 bases and J 5 bases; bases outside gene matches: 11. In germline, CDR1 is SGHNT, CDR2 YENEEA. CDR3 nucleotides: TGTGCCAGCAGCCACATACGACTAGCGGGAGGTTGTGAGACCCAGTACTTC. Amino acid sequence: CASSHIRLAGGCETQYF. Complete variable domain (other parts from reference TRBV11-3 and TRBJ2-5): EAGVVQSPRYKIIEKKQPVAFWCNPISGHNTLYWYLQNLGQGPELLIRYENEEAVDDSQLPKDRFSAERLKGVDSTLKIQPAELGDSAVYLCASSHIRLAGGCETQYFGPGTRLLVL.

This chain links TRBV27 with TRBJ1-1, with 7 bases lining up with TRBD1. This CDR3 region has 14 residues. Trimming cost V 6 bases and J 5 bases; bases outside gene matches: 9. The germline gives CDR1 MNHEY, CDR2 SMNVEV (reference sequence). The CDR3: CASRPTGFGTEAFF. The CDR3 nucleotides read TGTGCCAGCAGGCCGACAGGGTTTGGGACTGAAGCTTTCTTT.

The gene calls are TRBV6-7 and TRBJ1-2; D ambiguous. TRBV6-7 is an ORF; its function is uncertain. V lost 9 bases and J 1 base, leaving 27 bases between the germline ends. The CDR3 contains 18 residues. The CDR3 loop is CARDLEPTPGGINYGYTF. CDR3 DNA: TGTGCCAGAGACCTCGAGCCGACACCCGGAGGCATTAACTATGGCTACACCTTC.

Remarks on this clone: At one end, the junction sequence differs from germline, possibly due to a read error. The chain carries TRBV6-1 and TRBJ1-3, with D possibly TRBD1 on 6 matching bases. The germline gives CDR1 MNHNS, CDR2 SASEGT. This CDR3 has 14 residues. CDR3: CASREGGSGNTIYF. In DNA form, the CDR3 reads TGTGCCAGCAGGGAAGGGGGTTCTGGAAACACCATATATTTT.

The J gene is TRBJ2-2, the V gene TRBV29-1; D not certain. CDR1 is SQVTM, CDR2 ANQGSEA, per germline. The CDR3 is made up of 14 amino acids. Trimming stripped 4 bases from V and 4 bases from J, with 13 bases between. Here the CDR3 DNA reads TGCAGCGTTGGTGGTAATCGAGGCACCGGGGAGCTGTTTTTT. Translation: CSVGGNRGTGELFF.

This clone was found once. An end of the junction does not agree with germline; a read error may underlie this. This chain joins TRBV7-7 and TRBJ2-1; TRBD1 matches 10 bases. Germline values: CDR1 SSHAT, CDR2 FNYEAQ (reference sequence). This CDR3 has 14 residues. The CDR3 nucleotides read TGTGCTAGCAGCCTGGACAGGGGGAAGGGTGAGCAGTTCTTC. It is translated as CASSLDRGKGEQFF.

The chain links TRBV5-8 to TRBJ1-1; tentatively, D is TRBD1 (5 bases). V was clipped by 7 bases and J by 4 bases, with 14 bases between them. Germline CDR1 reads SGHTS; CDR2 reads YDEGEE. This CDR3 contains 13 residues. DNA of the CDR3: TGTGCCAGCGACGAGGGGCAGGTCACTGAAGCTTTCTTT. This gives the protein CASDEGQVTEAFF.